This T cell receptor beta chain is drawn from a study of technical replicates of blood from a few donors. Germline assignment: CDR1 KGHSH and CDR2 LQKENI. Trimming stripped 6 bases from V and 4 bases from J, with 9 bases between. There are 12 residues in the CDR3. The table came from immunoSEQ multiplex PCR; TCRdb's copy has only in-frame clones and leaves some out. The sample carries roughly 100,000 clones, around 93% recorded once. This receptor was taken from a human donor in good health. The specimen sequenced was T cells isolated from PBMCs. The chain joins TRBV18 to TRBJ2-5; D remains unclear. The CDR3 region is CASSPPGETQYF. CDR3 nucleotides: TGTGCCAGCTCCCCTCCCGGAGAGACCCAGTACTTC.